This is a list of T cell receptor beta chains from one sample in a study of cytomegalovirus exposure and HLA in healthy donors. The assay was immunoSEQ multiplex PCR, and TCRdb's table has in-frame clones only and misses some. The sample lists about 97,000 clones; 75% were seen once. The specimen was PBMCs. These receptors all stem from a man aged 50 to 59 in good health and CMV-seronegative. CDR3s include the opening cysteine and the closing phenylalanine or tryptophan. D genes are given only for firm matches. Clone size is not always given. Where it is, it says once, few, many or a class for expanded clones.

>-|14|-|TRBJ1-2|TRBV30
CAWSVAGTNYGYTF
TGTGCCTGGAGTGTAGCGGGGACTAACTATGGCTACACCTTC
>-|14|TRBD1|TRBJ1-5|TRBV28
CASSKQGPHQPQHF
TGTGCCAGCAGTAAACAGGGGCCCCATCAGCCCCAGCATTTT
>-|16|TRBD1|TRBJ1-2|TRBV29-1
CSVVGTGGLSNYGYTF
TGCAGCGTTGTAGGGACAGGGGGACTCTCTAACTATGGCTACACCTTC
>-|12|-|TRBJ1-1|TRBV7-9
CASSLVSTEAFF
TGTGCCAGCAGCTTAGTTAGCACTGAAGCTTTCTTT
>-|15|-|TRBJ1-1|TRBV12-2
CASRLAPYRDKEAFF
TGTGCAAGTCGCTTAGCGCCTTACAGGGACAAGGAAGCTTTCTTT
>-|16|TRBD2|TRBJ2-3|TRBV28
CASSSNWGGDTDTQYF
TGTGCCAGCAGTTCTAATTGGGGGGGGGACACAGATACGCAGTATTTT
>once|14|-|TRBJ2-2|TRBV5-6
CASSSSGRGGELFF
TGTGCCAGCAGCTCCTCCGGGCGGGGCGGGGAGCTGTTTTTT
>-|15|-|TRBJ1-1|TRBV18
CASSPTTALNTEAFF
TGTGCCAGCTCACCAACCACAGCTCTGAACACTGAAGCTTTCTTT
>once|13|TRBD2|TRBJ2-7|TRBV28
CASNRGRAYEQYF
TGTGCCAGCAATCGCGGGAGGGCCTACGAGCAGTACTTC
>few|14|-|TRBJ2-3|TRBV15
CATSRGTRTDTQYF
TGTGCCACCAGCAGAGGAACTAGGACAGATACGCAGTATTTT
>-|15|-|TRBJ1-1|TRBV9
CASSVDRGTNTEAFF
TGTGCCAGCAGCGTAGATAGGGGGACGAACACTGAAGCTTTCTTT
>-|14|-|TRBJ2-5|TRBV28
CASKGDWNQETQYF
TGTGCCAGCAAGGGGGATTGGAACCAAGAGACCCAGTACTTC
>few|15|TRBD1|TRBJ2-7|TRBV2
CASRQEDRASAKQYF
TGTGCCAGCAGGCAGGAGGACAGGGCATCAGCCAAGCAGTACTTC